What follows are 22 T cell receptor beta chains derived from one specimen sequenced in a study of cytomegalovirus exposure and HLA in healthy donors. PCR primers comprised 60 Vbeta and 13 Jbeta primers. TCRdb keeps only in-frame clones here, not all; method: immunoSEQ multiplex PCR. Here the sample spans approximately 110,000 clones, over 60% being singletons. Input material: PBMCs. These receptors were obtained from a young man in good health and CMV-seropositive.

The V call is TRBV14, the J call TRBJ2-1; no reliable D call. The CDR3 extends over 15 amino acids. Trimming shortened V by 1 base and J by 0 bases, and 7 bases separated the two germline ends. Germline CDR1 reads SGHDN; CDR2 reads FVKESK. In DNA, the CDR3 is TGTGCCAGCAGCCAAGGCATAGCCTCCTACAATGAGCAGTTCTTC. Protein: CASSQGIASYNEQFF.

This clone was seen only a few times. J is TRBJ2-3 and V is TRBV9; D is perhaps TRBD1 (5 bases). Germline values: CDR1 SGDLS, CDR2 YYNGEE. The CDR3 is 14 residues long. V shed 0 bases and J shed 4 bases, with 9 bases lying between them. The chain's CDR3 is CASSVEKGSDTQYF. The CDR3 coding sequence is TGTGCCAGCAGCGTAGAAAAGGGGTCAGATACGCAGTATTTT.

The chain carries TRBV29-1 and TRBJ1-5, with 7 bases identical to TRBD1. CDR3 length equals 13 residues. V gave up 4 bases and J gave up 4 bases; unmatched junction bases: 4. From germline, CDR1 is SQVTM and CDR2 ANQGSEA. CDR3 sequence: CSVADRANQPQHF. CDR3 coding DNA: TGCAGCGTTGCTGACAGGGCGAATCAGCCCCAGCATTTT.

This chain links TRBV6-1 with TRBJ2-5; D is unclear. Trimming removed 7 bases from V and 2 bases from J, with 8 bases in between. Germline V gives CDR1 MNHNS, CDR2 SASEGT. The CDR3 covers 12 residues. The CDR3 loop reads CASTTAQETQYF. The DNA for the CDR3 is TGTGCCAGCACTACAGCACAAGAGACCCAGTACTTC.

V and J are TRBV6-4 and TRBJ2-1; 7 nucleotides line up with TRBD2. CDR1 and CDR2 from the germline V gene are MRHNA and SNTAGT. The CDR3 runs to 14 residues. V shed 3 bases, J shed 5 bases, and the junction held 4 bases outside the gene matches. The CDR3 DNA sequence: TGTGCCAGCAGTGAACTAGCGATCCACAATGAGCAGTTCTTC. It encodes CASSELAIHNEQFF.

This clone was observed a few times. The chain combines TRBV6-6 with TRBJ2-2; 10 nucleotides align to TRBD1. The CDR3 is made up of 14 amino acids. Per the germline V gene, CDR1 is MNHNY and CDR2 is SVGAGI (reference sequence). V shed 8 bases, J shed 6 bases, and the junction held 6 bases outside the gene matches. The CDR3: CASGTTGGSGELFF. The DNA for the CDR3 is TGTGCCAGCGGAACGACAGGGGGCTCCGGGGAGCTGTTTTTT.

The chain recombines TRBV27 with TRBJ2-5; TRBD2 matches at 7 bases. Germline V gene data show CDR1 as MNHEY and CDR2 as SMNVEV (reference sequence). With 2 bases clipped from V and 4 bases from J, the junction kept 1 base outside the gene matches. This CDR3 is built from 13 residues. CDR3 protein: CASSLGGGETQYF. CDR3 nucleotide sequence: TGTGCCAGCAGTTTAGGGGGGGGAGAGACCCAGTACTTC.

Only a few counts were recorded for this clone. The chain joins TRBV19 to TRBJ1-5; no definite D call. The CDR3 is 14 residues long. Trimming removed 3 bases at V and 0 bases at J, with 6 bases between. Per the germline V gene, CDR1 is LNHDA and CDR2 is SQIVND (reference sequence). CDR3 amino acids: CASSMRDSNQPQHF. The DNA of the CDR3 is TGTGCCAGTAGTATGAGGGATAGCAATCAGCCCCAGCATTTT.

This CDR3 reads CASSQGEGRDFSYEQYF. CDR3 in DNA: TGCGCCAGCAGCCAAGGGGAGGGGCGGGATTTCTCCTACGAGCAGTACTTC. The chain uses TRBV4-3 and TRBJ2-7; 7 bases are shared with TRBD2. The trim removed 1 base at V and 0 bases at J, leaving 9 bases unmatched. The CDR3 contains 17 residues. Looked up from germline, CDR1 is LGHNA and CDR2 is YSLEER.

The rearrangement joins TRBV5-4 to TRBJ2-3; no reliable D call. Per germline, CDR1 SGHNT and CDR2 YYREEE (reference sequence). V was clipped by 0 bases and J by 6 bases, with 14 bases between them. The length of the CDR3 is 15 residues. CDR3 sequence: CASSLGVGRSDTQYF. In DNA, the CDR3 is TGTGCCAGCAGCTTGGGTGTTGGTAGATCGGATACGCAGTATTTT.

This clone has at least ten counts. The V call is TRBV4-3, the J call TRBJ2-6; tentative D call: TRBD1 (5 bases). This CDR3 is 16 amino acids long. The ends were cut back, 2 bases at V and 4 bases at J, with 12 bases in the middle. Germline V gene sequence: CDR1 LGHNA, CDR2 YSLEER. The CDR3 DNA reads as TGCGCCAGCAGCCAACTAAGGGGTGCCGGGGCCAACGTCCTGACTTTC. It codes for CASSQLRGAGANVLTF.

V is TRBV4-3 and J is TRBJ1-3; D is undetermined. Trimming pared 2 bases from V and 2 bases from J, leaving 7 bases between. This CDR3 contains 14 residues. CDR1 and CDR2 from the germline V gene are LGHNA and YSLEER. In DNA form, the CDR3 reads TGCGCCAGCAGCCAACCACAACCTGGAAACACCATATATTTT. This gives the protein CASSQPQPGNTIYF.

The chain is built from TRBV5-5 and TRBJ1-1; 7 bases are a match to TRBD1. Trimming cost V 4 bases and J 1 base; bases outside gene matches: 13. The germline V gene encodes CDR1 SGHKS and CDR2 YYEKEE (reference sequence). The CDR3 has 17 amino acids. CDR3 region: CASSPLIQGRGNTEAFF. The CDR3, as DNA: TGTGCCAGCAGCCCACTTATACAGGGGCGGGGGAACACTGAAGCTTTCTTT.

The chain recombines TRBV5-1 with TRBJ1-6; 7 positions agree with TRBD1. V shed 4 bases and J 8 bases; nucleotides not matched to a gene: 6. Germline lookup yields CDR1 SGHRS and CDR2 YFSETQ. This CDR3 has 14 amino acids. The CDR3: CASSPRTGYSPLHF. The CDR3 DNA sequence: TGCGCCAGCAGCCCCCGGACAGGATATTCACCCCTCCACTTT.

This clone appeared once. The chain combines TRBV6-1 with TRBJ1-5; TRBD1 might be the D (5 bases). The V and J ends lost 1 base and 2 bases respectively, with 12 bases between them. The CDR3 runs to 16 residues. The V gene's germline CDR1 is MNHNS and CDR2 SASEGT. The CDR3 region has the DNA TGTGCCAGCAGTGAAGTCTCGGGGGAGGGCAATCAGCCCCAGCATTTT. Protein sequence: CASSEVSGEGNQPQHF.

The chain couples TRBV4-1 to TRBJ1-4; possibly TRBD1 for D (5 bases). Trimming left V 1 base short and J 3 bases short, with 18 bases between. CDR1 MGHRA and CDR2 YSYEKL come from the germline V gene. The CDR3 is 18 residues long. CDR3 sequence reads: CASSQALTGRVPNEKLFF. The CDR3 nucleotides are TGCGCCAGCAGCCAAGCCCTCACGGGCAGGGTACCTAATGAAAAACTGTTTTTT.

This sequence joins TRBV11-3 and TRBJ1-3; 10 bases agree with TRBD1. Germline CDR1 and CDR2: SGHNT and YENEEA. J lost 4 bases, V lost 4 bases, and 7 bases had no gene match. The CDR3 sequence is 16 residues long. For the CDR3, the DNA is TGTGCCAGCAGCTCCAAGACAGGGGGCAGCGGAAACACCATATATTTT. Protein product: CASSSKTGGSGNTIYF.

The chain recombines TRBV5-6 with TRBJ1-2, with unresolved D. V was clipped by 0 bases and J by 7 bases, with 16 bases between them. Germline CDR1 and CDR2: SGHDT and YYEEEE. The CDR3 length is 15 residues. This CDR3 is CASSLGAVPYSGYTF. The CDR3 DNA follows: TGTGCCAGCAGCTTGGGAGCTGTCCCTTACTCTGGCTACACCTTC.

To note about this clone: At the DNA level, this CDR3 is encoded by other sequences in the same sample as well. The chain uses TRBV29-1 and TRBJ1-6; TRBD1 matches at 7 bases. With V trimmed by 4 bases and J by 7 bases, 4 bases remained unmatched. CDR1 and CDR2 (germline): SQVTM, ANQGSEA. The CDR3 is 13 residues long. The DNA of the CDR3 is TGCAGCGTTGGACAGGGAGGAAATTCACCCCTCCACTTT. It encodes CSVGQGGNSPLHF.

The V gene is TRBV21-1, the J gene TRBJ1-4; no DNA check was done on the table's D call, TRBD1. TRBV21-1 has pseudogene status. CDR3 size: 16 residues. The CDR3 DNA reads as TGTGCCAGCAGCAAAAGGGGCGCGTCAACTAATGAAAAACTGTTTTTT. Its translation is CASSKRGASTNEKLFF.

The gene calls are TRBV7-2 and TRBJ2-2, with D possibly TRBD2 on 6 matching bases. The CDR3 extends over 13 amino acids. V shed 2 bases and J shed 9 bases, with 10 bases lying between them. Per germline, CDR1 SGHTA and CDR2 FQGNSA. The CDR3 DNA sequence: TGTGCCAGCAGCTTATCTGGGGGGTGGGAGCTGTTTTTT. This codes for CASSLSGGWELFF.

This clone has a single count. The chain has TRBV5-1 and TRBJ2-5; D is perhaps TRBD2 (6 bases). V lost 1 base and J 4 bases, leaving 20 bases between the germline ends. In germline, CDR1 is SGHRS, CDR2 YFSETQ. This CDR3 is built from 17 residues. The CDR3 nucleotides are TGCGCCAGCAGCTTGCCGCGGGGCGTCGATTTCGTAGAGACCCAGTACTTC. It specifies CASSLPRGVDFVETQYF.